This TCR beta chain was sequenced during a study of CD8+CD57+ T cells in acquired aplastic anemia. Study-level information: Sorted CD4+ and CD8+ cells yielded around 3 ug of DNA on average.

V was pared by 4 bases and J by 3 bases, with 12 bases between. Germline loops: CDR1 LNHDA, CDR2 SQIVND (reference sequence). The CDR3 sequence is 15 residues long. All sequencing subjects had displayed CD8+CD57+ cell expansion on flow cytometry. Every one of the patients had aplastic anemia (severe, acquired). Among the patients, none had received any therapy at the time of blood sampling. CDR3 and TCR beta VDJ profiling relied on a genomic DNA template. Each CDR3 protein is one row after TCRdb ran MiXCR on the reads. The table records approximately 130,000 distinct CDR3 sequences, approximately 40% of them present only once.

The chain is built from TRBV19 and TRBJ1-4; possibly TRBD1 for D (6 bases). This clonotype originated in a human donor with aplastic anemia. Sequenced input: sorted CD4+, CD8+, or CD8+CD57+ T cells (not recorded which) from PBMCs. CDR3 nucleotides: TGTGCCAGTAGTACCACAGGGACCCCTAATGAAAAACTGTTTTTT. It is translated as CASSTTGTPNEKLFF.